This T cell receptor beta chain was observed in a study of cytomegalovirus exposure and HLA in healthy donors. Comment on this clone: Its antigen is unknown.

V shed 11 bases and J shed 1 base, with 15 bases lying between them. The CDR3 contains 14 residues. Looked up from germline, CDR1 is MNHEY and CDR2 is SMNVEV (reference sequence). PCR employed 60 Vbeta and 13 Jbeta primers. Using immunoSEQ multiplex PCR, the repertoire was profiled, and TCRdb retains in-frame clones only, with some absent. Counted here are under 150,000 clones, 80% to 90% occurring once; the ten biggest clones make up roughly 5%. Regarding the study as a whole: A later analysis found TCR association rates differed by HLA locus, highest for DRB1 and lowest for HLA-C.

Specimen: PBMCs. The chain employs TRBV27 and TRBJ1-3; D might be TRBD1 (6 bases). This TCR derives from a woman in her twenties or thirties in good health and CMV-seronegative. The CDR3 DNA reads as TGTGCCGTCAACAGGGATCGATCTGGAAACACCATATATTTT. Translated, it gives CAVNRDRSGNTIYF.